The table lists the clone carrying this T cell receptor beta chain with many counts. This CDR3 is 14 amino acids long. Germline values: CDR1 MNHEY, CDR2 SMNVEV (reference sequence). The junction had 6 bases not matched to a gene; V was cut back by 5 bases and J by 5 bases. From the reads, TCRdb called clonotypes with MiXCR, one entry per CDR3 protein. The top ten hold 20% to 30% of the sample, which has approximately 550,000 distinct CDR3 sequences, 16% seen once. These data originate in a study of T cell repertoires in cytomegalovirus infection. The chain recombines TRBV27 with TRBJ1-2; TRBD1 aligns across 9 bases. The clonotype was recovered from a human donor in good health (CMV status not recorded). Some clones in this sample may be carry-over from other donors' samples. The sequenced material came from CD8+ T cells from PBMCs. The CDR3 spells CASSPGTGQYGYTF. The CDR3 DNA follows: TGTGCCAGCAGTCCGGGGACAGGGCAGTATGGCTACACCTTC.